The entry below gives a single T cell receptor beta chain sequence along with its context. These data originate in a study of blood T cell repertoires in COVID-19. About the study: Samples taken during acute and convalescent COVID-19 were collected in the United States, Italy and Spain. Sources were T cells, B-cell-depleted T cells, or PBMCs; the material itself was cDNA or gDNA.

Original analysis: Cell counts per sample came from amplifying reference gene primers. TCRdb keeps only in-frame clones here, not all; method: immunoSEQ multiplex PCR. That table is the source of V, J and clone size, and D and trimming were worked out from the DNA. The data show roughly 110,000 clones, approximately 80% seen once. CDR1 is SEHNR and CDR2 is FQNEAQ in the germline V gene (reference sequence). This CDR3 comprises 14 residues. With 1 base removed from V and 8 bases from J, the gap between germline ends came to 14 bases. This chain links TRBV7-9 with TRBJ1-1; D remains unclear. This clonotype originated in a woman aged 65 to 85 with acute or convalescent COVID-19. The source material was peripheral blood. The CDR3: CASSLDRVLREAFF. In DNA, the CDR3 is TGTGCCAGCAGCTTAGATAGAGTTCTTCGCGAAGCTTTCTTT. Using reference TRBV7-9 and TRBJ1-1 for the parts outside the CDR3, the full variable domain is DTGVSQNPRHKITKRGQNVTFRCDPISEHNRLYWYRQTLGQGPEFLTYFQNEAQLEKSRLLSDRFSAERPKGSFSTLEIQRTEQGDSAMYLCASSLDRVLREAFFGQGTRLTVV.